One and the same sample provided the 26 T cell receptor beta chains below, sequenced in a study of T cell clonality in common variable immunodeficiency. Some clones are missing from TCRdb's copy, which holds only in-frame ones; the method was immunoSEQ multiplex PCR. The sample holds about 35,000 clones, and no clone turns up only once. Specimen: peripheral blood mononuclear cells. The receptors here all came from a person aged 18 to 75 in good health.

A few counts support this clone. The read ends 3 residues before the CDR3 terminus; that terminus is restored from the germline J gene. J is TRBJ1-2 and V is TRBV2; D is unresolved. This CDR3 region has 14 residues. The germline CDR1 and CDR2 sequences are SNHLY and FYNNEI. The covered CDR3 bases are TGTGCCAGCAGTGAAGCTAGCGGCCACAATGAC. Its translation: CASSEASGHND. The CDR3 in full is CASSEASGHNDYTF.

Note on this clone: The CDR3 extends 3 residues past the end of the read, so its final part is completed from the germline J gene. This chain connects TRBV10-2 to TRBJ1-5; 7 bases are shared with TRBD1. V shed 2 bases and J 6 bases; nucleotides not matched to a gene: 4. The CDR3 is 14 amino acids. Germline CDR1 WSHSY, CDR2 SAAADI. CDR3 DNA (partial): TGCGCCAGCAGTGAGGACAGGGATGGTCAGCCC. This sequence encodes CASSEDRDGQP. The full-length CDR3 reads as CASSEDRDGQPQHF.

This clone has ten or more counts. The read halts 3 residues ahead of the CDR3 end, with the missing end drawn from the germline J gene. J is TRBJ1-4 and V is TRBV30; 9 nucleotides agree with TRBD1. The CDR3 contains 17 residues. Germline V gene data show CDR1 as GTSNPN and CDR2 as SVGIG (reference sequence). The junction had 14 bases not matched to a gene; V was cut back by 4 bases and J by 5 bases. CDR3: CAWNPSGWDRENEKLFF. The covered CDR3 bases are TGTGCCTGGAACCCCAGTGGGTGGGACAGGGAAAATGAAAAA.

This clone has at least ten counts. CDR3 residues: CASGYRSNTEAFF. The sequenced CDR3 bases are TGTGCCAGCGGTTACAGGAGCAACACTGAA. V and J are TRBV2 and TRBJ1-1, with D tentatively TRBD1 (5 bases). Read coverage stops 3 residues before the CDR3 terminus; the germline J gene supplies the remainder. The length of the CDR3 is 13 residues. The germline V and J ends were trimmed by 8 bases and 2 bases, with 12 bases remaining between them. CDR1 is SNHLY and CDR2 is FYNNEI in the germline V gene.

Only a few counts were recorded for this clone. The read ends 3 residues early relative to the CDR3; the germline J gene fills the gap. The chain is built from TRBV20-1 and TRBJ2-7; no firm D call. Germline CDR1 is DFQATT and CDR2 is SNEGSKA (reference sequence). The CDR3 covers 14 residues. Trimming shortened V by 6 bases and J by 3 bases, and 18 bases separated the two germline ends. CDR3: CSARGDLNDYEQYF. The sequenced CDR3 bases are TGCAGTGCCCGAGGCGACTTAAACGACTACGAG.

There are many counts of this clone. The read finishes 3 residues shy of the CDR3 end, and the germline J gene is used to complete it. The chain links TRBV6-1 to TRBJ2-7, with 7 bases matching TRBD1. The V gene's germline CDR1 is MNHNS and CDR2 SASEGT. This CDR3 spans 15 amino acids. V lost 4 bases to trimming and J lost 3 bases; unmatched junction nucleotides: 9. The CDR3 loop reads CASSGGQLEGYEQYF. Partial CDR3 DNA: TGTGCCAGCAGTGGGGGACAGTTAGAGGGCTACGAG.

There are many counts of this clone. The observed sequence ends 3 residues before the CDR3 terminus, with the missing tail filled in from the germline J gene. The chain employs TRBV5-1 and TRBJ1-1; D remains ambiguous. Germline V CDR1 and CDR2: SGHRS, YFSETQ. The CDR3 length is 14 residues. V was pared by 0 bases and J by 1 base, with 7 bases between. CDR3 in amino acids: CASSLERGNTEAFF. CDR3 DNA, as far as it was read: TGCGCCAGCAGCTTGGAACGGGGGAACACTGAA.

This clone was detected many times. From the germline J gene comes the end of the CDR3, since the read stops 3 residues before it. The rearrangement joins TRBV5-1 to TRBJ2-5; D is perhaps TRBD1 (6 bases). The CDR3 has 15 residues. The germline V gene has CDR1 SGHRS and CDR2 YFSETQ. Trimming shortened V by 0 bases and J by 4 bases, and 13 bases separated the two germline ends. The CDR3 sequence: CASSLGGQGRETQYF. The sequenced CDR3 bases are TGCGCCAGCAGCTTGGGGGGGCAGGGGAGAGAGACC.

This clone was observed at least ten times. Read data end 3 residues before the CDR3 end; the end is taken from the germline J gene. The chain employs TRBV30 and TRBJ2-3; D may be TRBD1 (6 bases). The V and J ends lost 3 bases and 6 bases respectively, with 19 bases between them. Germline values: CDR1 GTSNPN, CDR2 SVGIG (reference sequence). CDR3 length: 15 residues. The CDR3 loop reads CAWSATGILSDTQYF. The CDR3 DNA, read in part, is TGTGCCTGGAGCGCTACAGGGATTTTGAGCGATACG.

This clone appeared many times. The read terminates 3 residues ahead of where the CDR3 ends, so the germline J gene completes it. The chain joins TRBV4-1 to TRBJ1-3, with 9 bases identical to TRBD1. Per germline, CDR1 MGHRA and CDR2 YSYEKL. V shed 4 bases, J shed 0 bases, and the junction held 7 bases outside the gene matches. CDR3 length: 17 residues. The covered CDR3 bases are TGCGCCAGCAGCCGGTCGATGGGACAGGGCTCTGGAAACACC. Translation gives CASSRSMGQGSGNT. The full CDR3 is CASSRSMGQGSGNTIYF.

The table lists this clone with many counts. Here the CDR3 reads CASSEARGSGANVLTF. Partial CDR3 DNA: TGTGCCAGCAGTGAAGCCCGGGGCTCTGGGGCCAACGTC. J is TRBJ2-6 and V is TRBV6-1; possibly TRBD2 for D (5 bases). With the read ending 3 residues before the CDR3 end, the germline J gene is used to fill in that end. This CDR3 has 16 amino acids. Germline V gene lookup returns CDR1 MNHNS and CDR2 SASEGT. Trimming left V 0 bases short and J 0 bases short, with 6 bases between.

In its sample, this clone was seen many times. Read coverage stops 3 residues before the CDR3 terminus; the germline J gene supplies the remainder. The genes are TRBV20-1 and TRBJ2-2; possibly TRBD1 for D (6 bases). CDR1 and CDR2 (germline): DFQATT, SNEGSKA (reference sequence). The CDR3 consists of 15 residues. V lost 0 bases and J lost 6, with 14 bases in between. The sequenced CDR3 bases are TGCAGTGCTAGAGATACCAGGACAGCGGCCGGGGAG. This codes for CSARDTRTAAGE. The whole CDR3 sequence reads CSARDTRTAAGELFF.

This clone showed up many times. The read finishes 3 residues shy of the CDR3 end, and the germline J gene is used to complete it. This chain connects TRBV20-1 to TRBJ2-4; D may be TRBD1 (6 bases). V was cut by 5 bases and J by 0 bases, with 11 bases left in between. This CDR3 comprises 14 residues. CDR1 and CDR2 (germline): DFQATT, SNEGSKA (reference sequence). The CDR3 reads CSARTDIAKNIQYF. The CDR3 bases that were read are TGCAGTGCTCGGACAGACATAGCCAAAAACATT.

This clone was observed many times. This CDR3 is CASSQQGESNQPQHF. CDR3 bases read: TGTGCCAGCAGTCAACAGGGGGAGAGCAATCAGCCC. The V and J genes are TRBV2 and TRBJ1-5, with TRBD1 matching 8 bases. The CDR3 end falls 3 residues outside the read, so it is completed with the germline J gene. Germline CDR1 reads SNHLY; CDR2 reads FYNNEI. This CDR3 region has 15 residues. V lost 5 bases, J lost 1 base, and 4 bases stayed unmatched.

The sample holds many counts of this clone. CDR3 residues: CASSTGVSGANVLTF. The CDR3 bases that were read are TGTGCCAGCTCAACAGGTGTCTCTGGGGCCAACGTC. This sequence joins TRBV5-6 and TRBJ2-6; D is possibly TRBD1 (5 bases). The read comes to an end 3 residues before the CDR3 does, leaving the germline J gene to fill in the end. V dropped 7 bases and J dropped 0 bases, with 11 bases sitting between them. Germline V gene data show CDR1 as SGHDT and CDR2 as YYEEEE. This CDR3 contains 15 residues. Looking up the rest from reference TRBV5-6 and TRBJ2-6 gives the full variable domain: DAGVTQSPTHLIKTRGQQVTLRCSPKSGHDTVSWYQQALGQGPQFIFQYYEEEERQRGNFPDRFSGHQFPNYSSELNVNALLLGDSALYLCASSTGVSGANVLTFGAGSRLTVL.

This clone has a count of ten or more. Here the CDR3 reads CASSDRGSYGYTF. Incomplete CDR3 DNA: TGTGCCAGCAGTGACAGGGGGTCCTATGGC. The chain has TRBV2 and TRBJ1-2; 7 bases are shared with TRBD1. Sequencing ends 3 residues short of the CDR3 end; the germline J gene provides the rest. The V gene's germline CDR1 is SNHLY and CDR2 FYNNEI. Losses at the gene ends were 3 bases for V and 4 bases for J; bases not matched to a gene: 2. The CDR3 consists of 13 residues.

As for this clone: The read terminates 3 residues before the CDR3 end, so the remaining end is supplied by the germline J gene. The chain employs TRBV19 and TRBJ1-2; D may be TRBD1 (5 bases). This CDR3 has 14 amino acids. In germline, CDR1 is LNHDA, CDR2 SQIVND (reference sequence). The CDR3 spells CASSYYQGTGGYTF. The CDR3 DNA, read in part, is TGTGCCAGTAGTTACTATCAAGGGACTGGCGGC.

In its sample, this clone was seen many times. The CDR3 loop reads CAWSGVQQGDFSGYTF. CDR3 DNA (partial): TGTGCCTGGAGTGGGGTGCAACAGGGAGATTTCAGTGGC. The chain recombines TRBV30 with TRBJ1-2, with D maybe TRBD1 (6 bases). The CDR3 goes on 3 residues after the read ends, and that part is filled in from the germline J gene. The V end lost 1 base, the J end lost 7 bases, and 22 bases lay between the germline ends. CDR3 length equals 16 residues. Germline V gene data show CDR1 as GTSNPN and CDR2 as SVGIG (reference sequence).

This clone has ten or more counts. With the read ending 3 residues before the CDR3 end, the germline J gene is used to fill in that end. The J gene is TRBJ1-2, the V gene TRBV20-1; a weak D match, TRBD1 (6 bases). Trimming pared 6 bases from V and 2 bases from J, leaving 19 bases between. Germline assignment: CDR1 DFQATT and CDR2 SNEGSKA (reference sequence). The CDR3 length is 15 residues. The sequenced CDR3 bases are TGCAGTGCGCAGAGGGGGACCGGAAGCAACTATGGC. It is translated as CSAQRGTGSNYG. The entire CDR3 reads CSAQRGTGSNYGYTF.

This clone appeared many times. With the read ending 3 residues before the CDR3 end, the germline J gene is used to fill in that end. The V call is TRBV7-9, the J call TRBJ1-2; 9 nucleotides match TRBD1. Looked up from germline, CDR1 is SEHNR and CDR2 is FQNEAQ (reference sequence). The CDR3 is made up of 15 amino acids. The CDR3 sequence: CASSAQLGQGGGYTF. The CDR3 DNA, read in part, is TGTGCCAGCAGCGCCCAGCTGGGACAGGGTGGCGGC.

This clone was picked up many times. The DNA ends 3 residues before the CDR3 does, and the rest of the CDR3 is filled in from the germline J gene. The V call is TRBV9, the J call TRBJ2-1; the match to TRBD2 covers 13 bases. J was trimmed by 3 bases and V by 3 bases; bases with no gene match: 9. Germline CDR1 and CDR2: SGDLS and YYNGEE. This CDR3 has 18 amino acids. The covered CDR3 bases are TGTGCCAGCAGCGGGACTAGCGGGAGATTGTTGGGCTACAATGAG. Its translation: CASSGTSGRLLGYNE. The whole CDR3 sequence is CASSGTSGRLLGYNEQFF.

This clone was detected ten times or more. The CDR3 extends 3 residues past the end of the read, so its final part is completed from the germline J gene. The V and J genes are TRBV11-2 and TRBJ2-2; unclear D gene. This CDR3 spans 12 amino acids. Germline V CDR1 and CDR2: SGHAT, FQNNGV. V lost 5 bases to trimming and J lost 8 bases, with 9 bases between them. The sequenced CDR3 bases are TGTGCCAGCAGCCCCGTGTCTGGGGAG. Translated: CASSPVSGE. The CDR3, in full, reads CASSPVSGELFF.

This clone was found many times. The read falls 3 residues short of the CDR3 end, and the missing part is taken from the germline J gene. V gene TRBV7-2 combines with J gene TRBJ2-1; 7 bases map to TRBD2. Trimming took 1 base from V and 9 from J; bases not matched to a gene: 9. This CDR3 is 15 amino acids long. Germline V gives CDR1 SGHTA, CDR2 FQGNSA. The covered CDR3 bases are TGTGCCAGCAGCTTAGTCCGCGGGAGCATTGGTGAG. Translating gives CASSLVRGSIGE. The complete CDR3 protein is CASSLVRGSIGEQFF.

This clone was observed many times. The DNA read from the CDR3 is TGTGCCAGCTCACCTAGATTCAGGGCCGGCTACAATGAG. This translates into CASSPRFRAGYNE. In full, the CDR3 reads CASSPRFRAGYNEQFF. This chain links TRBV18 with TRBJ2-1; perhaps TRBD1 as D (5 bases). The read finishes 3 residues shy of the CDR3 end, and the germline J gene is used to complete it. Germline V gives CDR1 KGHSH, CDR2 LQKENI. This CDR3 contains 16 residues. Trimming removed 3 bases at V and 3 bases at J, with 15 bases between. Based on the CDR3 plus reference TRBV18 and TRBJ2-1, the full variable domain is NAGVMQNPRHLVRRRGQEARLRCSPMKGHSHVYWYRQLPEEGLKFMVYLQKENIIDESGMPKERFSAEFPKEGPSILRIQQVVRGDSAAYFCASSPRFRAGYNEQFFGPGTRLTVL.

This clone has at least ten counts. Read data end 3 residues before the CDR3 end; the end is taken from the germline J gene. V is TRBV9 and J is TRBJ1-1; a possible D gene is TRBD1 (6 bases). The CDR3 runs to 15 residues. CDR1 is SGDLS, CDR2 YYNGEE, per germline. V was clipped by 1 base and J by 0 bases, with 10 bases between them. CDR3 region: CASSVTEGVNTEAFF. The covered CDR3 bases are TGTGCCAGCAGCGTAACGGAGGGGGTGAACACTGAA.

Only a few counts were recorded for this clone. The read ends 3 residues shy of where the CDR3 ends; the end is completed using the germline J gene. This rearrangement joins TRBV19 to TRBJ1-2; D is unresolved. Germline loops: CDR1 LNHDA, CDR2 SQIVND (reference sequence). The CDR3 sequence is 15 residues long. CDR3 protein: CASSMVQIVYNDYTF. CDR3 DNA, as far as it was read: TGTGCCAGTAGTATGGTACAGATAGTCTACAATGAC.